This entry features one TCR beta chain sequence. The target of this receptor is not known. Per-base quality was not reported, and no clone a single base away is much larger than it. TCRbeta CDR3 regions were amplified from genomic DNA using the immunoSEQ Assay, a bias-controlled multiplex PCR. Turning to the authors' computational methods: Within the assay, amplification of reference gene primers was used to estimate how many nucleated cells each sample contained. To quantify the absolute abundance of each unique TCRbeta CDR3 rearrangement, sequence reads were collapsed and filtered. For each sample, productive Simpson clonality was calculated as the square root of Simpson's diversity index across productive rearrangements. Drawn from immuneACCESS, this table holds only the in-frame rearrangements with V and J called that TCRdb kept. Clones are partly lost; checked studies trace under half to an unresolved V gene and leave the rest unexplained. Clonal size and the V and J genes are those of that table, whereas D and trimming came from the DNA. The sample table contains 150,000 to 200,000 clones; only one count was recorded for roughly 87% of them. 7.8% of the sample is taken by the ten largest.

The germline V gene sets CDR1 to MRHNA and CDR2 to SNTAGT. There are 13 amino acids in the CDR3, from cysteine to phenylalanine inclusive. CDR3 DNA only is kept here, 39 bases in frame from base 1. V is shortened by 5 bases, J by 0 bases, and the region joining them spans 7 bases. This entry comes from a study of blood T cell repertoires in COVID-19 (dated by TCRdb to the early 2020s). General notes on the study: Samples covering the acute and convalescent phases of COVID-19 were provided by collaborators in the United States, Italy and Spain. The material from the prospective study consisted of cDNA or gDNA derived from T cells, B-cell-depleted T cells, or PBMCs. Subjects who had been exposed to COVID-19, were actively infected with it, or had recovered from it provided the deeply sampled blood TCRbeta repertoires that made up the dataset. A freely available public database, intended as a resource for researchers studying the immune response to SARS-CoV-2, is where the repertoires were released. The samples were drawn from two sources: the first 160 participants of the ongoing ImmuneRACE study, and over 1,000 subjects contributed by 6 global collaborators. A de-identified subject ID, COVID-19 status, age in years and sex were almost always included in the sample metadata. Where available, HLA class I and class II types were obtained from metadata supplied by the sample provider rather than from assay-based typing. The full study reports these points: The amount of clinical and demographic metadata varied by source and participant and was provided uncurated.

At one collaborating source in Seattle, patients were enrolled during active infection and were followed longitudinally through the course of disease. The collaborating institutions used their own protocols to collect whole blood in K2EDTA tubes. Collaborator samples were shipped for TCRbeta analysis as frozen whole blood, isolated PBMCs, or DNA extracted from either sample type. Sequencing was done on a sample of peripheral blood. The source is a woman in her sixties or seventies with COVID-19, enrolled during active disease. The chain joins TRBV6-4 to TRBJ1-1; the D gene identity is not certain. The CDR3 in this case is CASSQLMNTEAFF. The DNA sequence follows: TGTGCCAGCAGTCAACTGATGAACACTGAAGCTTTCTTT.